This is a list of T cell receptor beta chains from one sample in a study of T cell responses to AZD1222 COVID-19 vaccine. Sequenced by immunoSEQ multiplex PCR; TCRdb stores in-frame clones only, minus some. Seen here are some 87,000 clones, roughly nine tenths observed once, and the top ten hold about 31%. Here the sequenced sample was peripheral blood, taken on day 0 of AZD1222 vaccination. These receptors came from an adult in good health. Both conserved end residues are trimmed from each CDR3.

cdr3_aa	v_call
ASSSSTRYQGVTDTQY	TRBV28
ADSSNTGELF	TRBV28
ASSLSENTEAF	TRBV7-3
ASSHHPRDGYT	TRBV23-1
ASSLWGGGGNQPQH	TRBV5-6
ASSLGSDSGTQETQY	TRBV7-9
ASSWNTADTQY	TRBV11-2
ASSFLGTVNSPLH	TRBV11-2
ASIGGRSYNEQF	TRBV28
ASSFLGGQGQETQY	TRBV10-2
ASRDRGGFDEQY	TRBV28
ASRRSQGTEAF	TRBV6-5
ASSQDRSAGPSYEQY	TRBV4-2
ASSLEARRVGGETGELF	TRBV28
ASSPGQRNNEQF	TRBV6-4
ASSLGGDGYT	TRBV28
ASSPDHNEQF	TRBV27
ASSFGGGGTEAF	TRBV28
ASSLPINRVRSNQPQH	TRBV6-2/TRBV6-3
ASSDNEQF	TRBV7-8
ASSQDPREKLF	TRBV3-1/TRBV3-2
ASSVQGNYGYT	TRBV28
ASSLRRGLSNQPQH	TRBV7-8
ASSLEAAGRTEKLF	TRBV5-1
ASSALGNSPGDTQY	TRBV6-1
ASGKTSFGIQY	TRBV6-5
ASSMEYQETQY	TRBV5-8
ASSPTGDTPNEQF	TRBV9
ASSRDTRGGETQY	TRBV7-8
ASSVTSGTSGITGELF	TRBV7-6
ASSFGLGETQY	TRBV5-1
ASRGTGRTQY	TRBV21-1
ASSQGTGGEEQY	TRBV3-1/TRBV3-2
ASSVTWGNYEQY	TRBV9
ASSVASTTNEKLF	TRBV9
ASTTADNSYEQY	TRBV19
ASSLTHVGWETQY	TRBV7-2
ASSLSLFNTEAF	TRBV28
ASSRAGTADNEQF	TRBV6-4
ASSPSGRSVNEQF	TRBV10-1
SVPEPGGYT	TRBV29-1
ASSREDSSNTGELF	TRBV5-1
ASTPNSGTYEQY	TRBV7-9
ASSGIRGSHPRSNQPQH	TRBV6-1
ASSIVSGYNEQF	TRBV5-1
ASGAGSSYNEQF	TRBV2
ASSLKLEGAHEQY	TRBV5-1
ASSLGQGNYGYT	TRBV7-9